This is a list of T cell receptor beta chains from one sample in a study of lymphopenia after photon versus proton radiotherapy. Measured with immunoSEQ multiplex PCR; TCRdb has only the in-frame clones, and not every one. The sample records about 65,000 clones, over 80% being singletons. Source: peripheral blood, taken from a patient treated with proton-based radiotherapy. All receptors derive from a man at least 80 years old with esophageal cancer. Each CDR3 is given with its conserved first and last residue. A D gene is named only where the DNA matches it firmly.

j_call d_call v_call cdr3_aa
TRBJ2-3 . TRBV10-1 CANLALGHSSTDTQYF
TRBJ2-2 . TRBV2 CASSVNRYTGELFF
TRBJ2-7 . TRBV27 CASSFRESYEQYF
TRBJ1-3 . TRBV5-1 CASSSSLADGNTIYF
TRBJ2-1 . TRBV7-9 CASSFRGSSYNEQFF
TRBJ2-3 TRBD1 TRBV5-4 CASSLDRGIRDTQYF
TRBJ2-6 . TRBV5-8 CASSLVAGLSLSGANVLTF
TRBJ2-1 . TRBV7-6 CASSLARANEQFF
TRBJ1-1 . TRBV5-6 CASSPTDYEGITEAFF
TRBJ1-4 . TRBV7-9 CASSLQGGANEKLFF
TRBJ2-3 . TRBV9 CASSVVGSGTDTQYF
TRBJ2-3 . TRBV9 CASSASGTTQYF
TRBJ1-2 TRBD1 TRBV30 CAWSVRGDRHGYTF
TRBJ1-5 . TRBV27 CASSFGRGNQPQHF
TRBJ1-4 . TRBV18 CASSRRTATNEKLFF
TRBJ1-1 . TRBV5-1 CASSLMVGGRTEAFF